The 4 T cell receptor beta chains given below trace back to one sample, sequenced in a study of OX40 agonist ivuxolimab in advanced cancers. Sequenced by immunoSEQ multiplex PCR; TCRdb stores in-frame clones only, minus some. The sample shows around 46,000 clones, 84% of them seen only once. The input for sequencing was CD4+ or CD8+ T cells sorted from blood, taken in a trial of the OX40 agonist ivuxolimab. The receptors here all came from an adult with an advanced solid tumor such as melanoma, head and neck, liver or kidney cancer.

The gene calls are TRBV5-6 and TRBJ1-2; possible D gene TRBD1, 5 bases. V dropped 1 base and J dropped 4 bases, with 11 bases sitting between them. Germline CDR1 SGHDT, CDR2 YYEEEE. The CDR3 is 14 residues long. CDR3 nucleotide sequence: TGTGCCAGCAGCTTGTGGGGGACGGCCTATGGCTACACCTTC. It codes for CASSLWGTAYGYTF.

This clone was seen a handful of times. V gene TRBV2 combines with J gene TRBJ1-1; TRBD1 matches at 8 bases. Looked up from germline, CDR1 is SNHLY and CDR2 is FYNNEI. The junction had 8 bases not matched to a gene; V was cut back by 7 bases and J by 4 bases. CDR3 length: 14 amino acids. CDR3 amino acids: CASISTGAGTEAFF. The CDR3 nucleotides read TGTGCCAGCATCTCGACAGGGGCGGGCACTGAAGCTTTCTTT.

The V gene is TRBV7-7, the J gene TRBJ2-5; maybe TRBD1 (7 bases). This CDR3 has 15 residues. From germline, CDR1 is SSHAT and CDR2 FNYEAQ (reference sequence). Trimming pared 5 bases from V and 7 bases from J, leaving 20 bases between. This CDR3 is CASSPIDREVWTQYF. CDR3 nucleotide sequence: TGTGCCAGCAGCCCAATTGACAGGGAGGTTTGGACCCAGTACTTC.

The rearrangement uses TRBV5-4 and TRBJ2-5, with D unclear. TRBJ2-7 matches the DNA end more closely, so the J call is doubtful. The germline gives CDR1 SGHNT, CDR2 YYREEE (reference sequence). The CDR3 has 12 amino acids. DNA of the CDR3: TGTGCCAGCAGCCAATGGTCCTACGAGCAGTACTTC. As protein: CASSQWSYEQYF.